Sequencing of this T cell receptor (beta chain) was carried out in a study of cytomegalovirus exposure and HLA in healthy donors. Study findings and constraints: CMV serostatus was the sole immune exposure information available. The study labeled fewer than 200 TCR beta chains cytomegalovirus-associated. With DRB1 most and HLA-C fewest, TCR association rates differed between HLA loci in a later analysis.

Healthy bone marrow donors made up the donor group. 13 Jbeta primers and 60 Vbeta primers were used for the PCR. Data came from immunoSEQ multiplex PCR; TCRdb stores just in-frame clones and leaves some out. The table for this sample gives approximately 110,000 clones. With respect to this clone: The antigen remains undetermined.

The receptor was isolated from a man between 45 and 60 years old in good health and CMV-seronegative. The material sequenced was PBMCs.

CDR3 loop: CASSFRGSTEAFF. The CDR3 DNA is TGTGCCAGCAGCTTCAGAGGGAGTACTGAAGCTTTCTTT. V usage is TRBV7-9 and J usage is TRBJ1-1, with D unclear. Trimming removed 3 bases at V and 5 bases at J, with 10 bases between. The CDR3 spans 13 residues. The germline V gene encodes CDR1 SEHNR and CDR2 FQNEAQ (reference sequence).